These 21 T cell receptor beta chains came from one sample sequenced in a study of molecular identifiers for immune sequencing clone quantification. Via MiXCR, TCRdb re-called the PCR reads, giving one row per CDR3 protein. The sample has around 70,000 distinct CDR3 sequences, around 18% seen once. Sequencing was performed on naive CD8+ T cells from blood, with Jurkat cell RNA spiked in. Specified subset: FACS-sorted CD8+CD4-CCR7+CD45RA+ naive T cells. The receptor set was obtained from a human donor in good health. Some libraries in this study had Jurkat cell RNA spiked in.

This clonotype turned up a few times. The genes are TRBV28 and TRBJ1-4; D possibly corresponds to TRBD1 (6 bases). CDR1 and CDR2 (germline): MDHEN, SYDVKM. CDR3 size: 15 residues. Trimming cost V 2 bases and J 3 bases, with 10 bases left between them. The chain's CDR3 is CASSLRDIANEKLFF. The DNA for the CDR3 is TGTGCCAGCAGTTTAAGGGACATAGCTAATGAAAAACTGTTTTTT.

This clonotype was recorded at least ten times. V and J are TRBV7-2 and TRBJ2-7; D call uncertain. The V gene lost 3 bases and the J gene lost 3 bases, with 12 bases spanning the gap. The CDR3 length is 14 residues. In germline, CDR1 is SGHTA, CDR2 FQGNSA. CDR3 bases: TGTGCCAGCAGCTTGACCTCACAGTTCTACGAGCAGTACTTC. This encodes CASSLTSQFYEQYF.

Ten or more counts support this clonotype. The chain joins TRBV6-2 or TRBV6-3 to TRBJ2-1; D is unresolved. Trimming pared 10 bases from V and 4 bases from J, leaving 17 bases between. Germline V gene sequence: CDR1 MNHEY, CDR2 SVGEGT. The CDR3 runs 14 residues. CDR3 sequence reads: CATQLLTEYNEQFF. As DNA, the CDR3 is TGTGCCACACAGTTATTGACGGAGTACAATGAGCAGTTCTTC.

This clonotype appeared many times. V usage is TRBV28 and J usage is TRBJ2-5; D may be TRBD1 (5 bases). V was cut by 5 bases and J by 1 base, with 14 bases left in between. The CDR3 spans 15 residues. Germline CDR1 MDHEN, CDR2 SYDVKM. In nucleotides, the CDR3 is TGTGCCAGCAGTCCTCTCGACAGTTCCCAAGAGACCCAGTACTTC. It is translated as CASSPLDSSQETQYF.

This clonotype appeared many times. The rearrangement links TRBV20-1 to TRBJ2-7, with a tentative D call TRBD1 (5 bases). Trimming took off 4 bases at V and 0 bases at J, with 10 bases between the two ends. The germline CDR1 and CDR2 sequences are DFQATT and SNEGSKA (reference sequence). The CDR3 totals 13 residues. CDR3 coding DNA: TGCAGTGCTACTACAGGTATCTCCTACGAGCAGTACTTC. Its protein is CSATTGISYEQYF.

This chain connects TRBV19 to TRBJ2-1; D is unresolved. The germline V gene encodes CDR1 LNHDA and CDR2 SQIVND (reference sequence). V was clipped by 6 bases and J by 6 bases, with 9 bases between them. CDR3 length: 12 amino acids. CDR3 DNA: TGTGCCAGTAGAGTGGGATCCAATGAGCAGTTCTTC. Translating gives CASRVGSNEQFF. Using reference TRBV19 and TRBJ2-1 for the parts outside the CDR3, the full variable domain is DGGITQSPKYLFRKEGQNVTLSCEQNLNHDAMYWYRQDPGQGLRLIYYSQIVNDFQKGDIAEGYSVSREKKESFPLTVTSAQKNPTAFYLCASRVGSNEQFFGPGTRLTVL.

This clonotype has ten or more counts. J is TRBJ1-2 and V is TRBV6-1, with 9 nucleotides matching TRBD1. Germline lookup yields CDR1 MNHNS and CDR2 SASEGT. The length of the CDR3 is 14 residues. The ends lost 4 bases at V and 3 bases at J; junction bases unmatched: 3. The CDR3 protein is CASSGGTGYYGYTF. The DNA for the CDR3 is TGTGCCAGCAGTGGTGGGACAGGGTACTATGGCTACACCTTC.

Ten or more counts support this clonotype. The rearrangement links TRBV29-1 to TRBJ2-7, with no clear D. The CDR3 sequence is 12 residues long. Germline-derived CDR1 and CDR2 are SQVTM and ANQGSEA. Trimming cost V 2 bases and J 1 base, with 6 bases left between them. This CDR3 reads CSVESESYEQYF. CDR3 coding DNA: TGCAGCGTTGAATCGGAATCCTACGAGCAGTACTTC.

Details on this clonotype: A much bigger clone sits one base away, suggesting this may be a read error. The chain recombines TRBV23-1 with TRBJ1-1, with D hard to call. Being an ORF, TRBV23-1 has a function that is uncertain. The CDR3 totals 22 residues. DNA for the CDR3: TGCGCCAGCAGTCAATTATCGCGCGGGAGTGTTGGGATGGACTCGCTGAACACTGATGCTTTCTTT. Translated: CASSQLSRGSVGMDSLNTDAFF.

J is TRBJ2-1 and V is TRBV3-1; tentative D call: TRBD2 (6 bases). The CDR3 covers 16 residues. With 0 bases removed from V and 9 bases from J, the gap between germline ends came to 18 bases. Germline assignment: CDR1 LGHDT and CDR2 YNNKEL (reference sequence). The chain's CDR3 is CASSQDLRGMVVEQFF. CDR3 sequence (DNA): TGTGCCAGCAGCCAAGATCTACGCGGGATGGTGGTTGAGCAGTTCTTC.

Regarding this clonotype: A read error may explain this, as a much larger clone is one base away. The V gene is TRBV4-1, the J gene TRBJ2-1; TRBD2 matches at 11 bases. Trimming removed 4 bases from V and 3 bases from J; junction bases left unmatched: 8. This CDR3 has 17 residues. CDR1 MGHRA and CDR2 YSYEKL come from the germline V gene. The CDR3 bases are TGCGCCAGCAGCCCGCTGGGACTAGCGGACAACTACAATGAGCAGTTCTTC. Translated: CASSPLGLADNYNEQFF.

With respect to this clonotype: A single base separates this from a much larger clone, so it may be a read error. The CDR3, as DNA: TGTGCTAGCGGCTTATGGTTAGCGGGGTCCGAGACCCAGTACTTC. This sequence encodes CASGLWLAGSETQYF. The chain has TRBV7-7 and TRBJ2-5; TRBD2 matches 8 bases. The CDR3 is 15 residues long. CDR1 and CDR2 from the germline V gene are SSHAT and FNYEAQ (reference sequence).

This clonotype was recorded at least ten times. The chain employs TRBV7-2 and TRBJ2-7; possible D gene TRBD1, 5 bases. V gave up 3 bases and J gave up 6 bases, with 9 bases separating them. Germline CDR1 is SGHTA and CDR2 is FQGNSA. CDR3 length: 12 residues. The CDR3 is CASSFSGREQYF. The CDR3 DNA reads as TGTGCCAGCAGCTTTTCAGGGCGCGAGCAGTACTTC.

This clonotype was seen ten or more times. The chain employs TRBV4-1 and TRBJ2-5, with a weak D call TRBD2 (6 bases). Trimming removed 1 base from V and 2 bases from J, with 14 bases in between. CDR1 MGHRA and CDR2 YSYEKL come from the germline V gene. The CDR3 length is 16 residues. CDR3 residues: CASSQVGGRPQETQYF. In DNA, the CDR3 is TGCGCCAGCAGCCAAGTGGGGGGTCGGCCTCAAGAGACCCAGTACTTC.

In its sample, this clonotype was seen many times. V is TRBV9 and J is TRBJ1-1; D uncertain. In germline, CDR1 is SGDLS, CDR2 YYNGEE. The CDR3 has 14 residues. V was pared by 2 bases and J by 8 bases, with 16 bases between. The CDR3 here is CASSVIVGSIEAFF. The DNA for the CDR3 is TGTGCCAGCAGCGTCATCGTGGGGTCAATCGAAGCTTTCTTT.

A remark on this clonotype: A much larger clone is a single base away; this may be a read error. The V call is TRBV11-3, the J call TRBJ2-3, with no clear D. Germline V CDR1 and CDR2: SGHNT, YENEEA. This CDR3 region has 14 residues. The CDR3 reads CAISLDMGTDTQYF. CDR3 nucleotides: TGTGCCATCAGCTTAGACATGGGCACAGATACGCAGTATTTT.

This clonotype came up many times. The rearrangement joins TRBV19 to TRBJ2-1, with 11 bases fitting TRBD2. CDR1 is LNHDA and CDR2 is SQIVND in the germline V gene (reference sequence). With V trimmed by 9 bases and J by 2 bases, 6 bases remained unmatched. The CDR3 sequence is 15 residues long. The CDR3: CASAGTSGAYNEQFF. CDR3 in DNA: TGTGCCAGCGCCGGGACTAGCGGAGCCTACAATGAGCAGTTCTTC.

Turning to this clonotype: A much larger clone sits a single nucleotide away, making a read error possible. This chain links TRBV27 with TRBJ1-5, with D unresolved. The CDR3 loop spans 15 amino acids. Germline V gives CDR1 MNHEY, CDR2 SMNVEV (reference sequence). The CDR3 is CASSVSVEGNQPRHF. CDR3 coding DNA: TGTGCCAGCAGTGTGAGCGTCGAGGGCAATCAGCCCCGGCATTTT.

This clonotype was counted many times. V is TRBV5-8 and J is TRBJ2-1, with D perhaps assigned TRBD1 or TRBD2 (6 bases each). The V end lost 1 base, the J end lost 6 bases, and 8 bases lay between the germline ends. The CDR3 covers 13 residues. Germline CDR1 reads SGHTS; CDR2 reads YDEGEE. The CDR3 sequence is CASSLSGANEQFF. The CDR3 DNA reads TGTGCCAGCAGCTTGTCGGGGGCCAATGAGCAGTTCTTC.

Points on this clonotype: Its ends do not fully match the called genes, so a read error is possible. CDR3 in amino acids: CASGYRGGTAYEQYF. CDR3 coding DNA: TGTGCCAGCGGTTACCGGGGGGGAACGGCGTACGAGCAGTACTTC. The V call is TRBV6-5, the J call TRBJ2-7, with TRBD2 matching 8 bases. The CDR3 contains 15 residues. CDR1 and CDR2 (germline): MNHEY, SVGAGI.

This clonotype was detected ten times or more. This chain connects TRBV20-1 to TRBJ2-7; 7 bases agree with TRBD2. The CDR3 extends over 16 amino acids. CDR1 is DFQATT and CDR2 is SNEGSKA in the germline V gene (reference sequence). Trimming cost V 1 base and J 0 bases; bases outside gene matches: 9. The CDR3 DNA reads TGCAGTGCTAGAGGGAGGCTAGCGGTCCCCTCCTACGAGCAGTACTTC. It is translated as CSARGRLAVPSYEQYF.